This entry lists 8 T cell receptor beta chains sequenced from one sample in a study of blood T cell repertoires in COVID-19. TCRdb's table, derived via immunoSEQ multiplex PCR, lists solely in-frame clones and lacks some. Of tens of thousands of clones in the sample, 65% to 80% were seen once. The sample comprised peripheral blood. All receptors derive from a human donor with active or convalescent COVID-19. The donor label of this sample is uncertain.

This clone was detected only a few times. V and J are TRBV27 and TRBJ1-4; D is perhaps TRBD1 (5 bases). From germline, CDR1 is MNHEY and CDR2 SMNVEV (reference sequence). This CDR3 contains 15 residues. The V end was cut by 5 bases, the J end by 11 bases, with 21 bases between. The CDR3 nucleotides read TGTGCCAGCAGTCAGACCCCACTTGGACACACTAAACTGTTTTTT. It specifies CASSQTPLGHTKLFF.

This clone was counted only a few times. The DNA for the CDR3 is TGTGCCAGCAGCCCTCGTAGGGAGGGGCTGAACACTGAAGCTTTCTTT. As protein: CASSPRREGLNTEAFF. V is TRBV7-2 and J is TRBJ1-1; D might be TRBD1 (5 bases). The germline V and J ends were trimmed by 5 bases and 0 bases, with 16 bases remaining between them. CDR1 SGHTA and CDR2 FQGNSA come from the germline V gene. This CDR3 contains 16 residues.

In its sample, this clone was seen a few times. The chain couples TRBV5-1 to TRBJ2-1; 8 bases fit TRBD1. CDR3 length equals 13 residues. Germline V gives CDR1 SGHRS, CDR2 YFSETQ. V was clipped by 5 bases and J by 5 bases; unmatched bases: 3. The CDR3 nucleotides read TGCGCCAGCAGGCAGACAGGGGACAATGAGCAGTTCTTC. Protein sequence: CASRQTGDNEQFF.

The rearrangement uses TRBV6-5 and TRBJ2-3; 10 bases agree with TRBD2. Germline lookup yields CDR1 MNHEY and CDR2 SVGAGI. J was trimmed by 14 bases and V by 6 bases; bases with no gene match: 11. The CDR3 is 13 residues long. CDR3 sequence (DNA): TGTGCCAGCAGACCGAGCTTAGCGGGAGGATCGTATTTT. It yields the protein CASRPSLAGGSYF.

V is TRBV23-1 and J is TRBJ1-5; TRBD1 is a possible D gene (6 bases). TRBV23-1 falls under the ORF class, with uncertain function. CDR3 length equals 11 residues. Deletions cut 7 bases from V and 5 bases from J, with 6 bases between. The CDR3 DNA reads as TGCGCCAGCAAGGGGGATCAGCCCCAGCATTTT. Amino acid sequence: CASKGDQPQHF.

The chain joins TRBV18 to TRBJ1-5; maybe TRBD1 (5 bases). Trimming shortened V by 4 bases and J by 4 bases, and 14 bases separated the two germline ends. In germline, CDR1 is KGHSH, CDR2 LQKENI. This CDR3 comprises 15 residues. CDR3 in DNA: TGTGCCAGCTCACGGGACGGAGGGTTAAATCAGCCCCAGCATTTT. It translates to CASSRDGGLNQPQHF.

This sequence joins TRBV7-7 and TRBJ2-1; TRBD2 agrees at 13 bases. Germline-derived CDR1 and CDR2 are SSHAT and FNYEAQ (reference sequence). The CDR3 is made up of 16 amino acids. V was pared by 5 bases and J by 2 bases, with 3 bases of the junction left unmatched. CDR3 in amino acids: CASSTLAGGAYNEQFF. CDR3 DNA sequence: TGTGCCAGCAGCACACTAGCGGGAGGGGCCTACAATGAGCAGTTCTTC.

The chain couples TRBV5-1 to TRBJ2-2, with D possibly TRBD2 on 6 matching bases. The ends were cut back, 3 bases at V and 6 bases at J, with 6 bases in the middle. Looked up from germline, CDR1 is SGHRS and CDR2 is YFSETQ. This CDR3 has 12 residues. Here the CDR3 reads CASSWGAGELFF. As DNA, the CDR3 is TGCGCCAGCAGCTGGGGGGCCGGGGAGCTGTTTTTT.